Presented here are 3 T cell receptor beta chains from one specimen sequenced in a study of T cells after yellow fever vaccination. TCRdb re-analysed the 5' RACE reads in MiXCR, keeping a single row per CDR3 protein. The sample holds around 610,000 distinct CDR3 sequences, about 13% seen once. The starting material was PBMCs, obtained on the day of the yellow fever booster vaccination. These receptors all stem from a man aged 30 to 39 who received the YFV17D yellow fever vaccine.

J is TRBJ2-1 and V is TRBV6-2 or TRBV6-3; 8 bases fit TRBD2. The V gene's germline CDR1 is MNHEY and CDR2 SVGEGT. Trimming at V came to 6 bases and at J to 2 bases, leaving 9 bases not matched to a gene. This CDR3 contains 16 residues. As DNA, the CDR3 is TGTGCCAGCAGCGGGGGGGGGGCGACTCCCTACAATGAGCAGTTCTTC. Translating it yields CASSGGGATPYNEQFF.

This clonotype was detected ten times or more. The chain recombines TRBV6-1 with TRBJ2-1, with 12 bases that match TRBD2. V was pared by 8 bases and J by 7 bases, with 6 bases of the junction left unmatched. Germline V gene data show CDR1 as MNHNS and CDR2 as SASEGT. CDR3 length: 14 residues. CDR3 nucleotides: TGTGCCAGCTCTAGCGGGAGGGCCCTAAATGAGCAGTTCTTC. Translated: CASSSGRALNEQFF.

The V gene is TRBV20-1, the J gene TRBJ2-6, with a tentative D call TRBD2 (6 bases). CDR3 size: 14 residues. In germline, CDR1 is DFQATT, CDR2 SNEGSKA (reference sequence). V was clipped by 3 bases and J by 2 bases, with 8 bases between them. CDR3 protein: CSARGGPGANVLTF. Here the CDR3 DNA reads TGCAGTGCTAGGGGAGGACCTGGGGCCAACGTCCTGACTTTC.